This T cell receptor (beta chain) was documented in a study of OX40 agonist ivuxolimab in advanced cancers. Turning to the study itself: Patients treated during dose escalation were battling hepatocellular carcinoma, melanoma, renal cell or head and neck cancer. Males comprised about 78% of the group, whose mean age was approximately 60 years (range 23 to 79).

Sampled blood was obtained at baseline, cycle 4 day 1, and cycle 7 day 1. The germline CDR1 and CDR2 sequences are SGDLS and YYNGEE. The CDR3 consists of 15 residues. Unmatched junction bases numbered 6, after V lost 1 base and J lost 6 bases. This table comes from immunoSEQ multiplex PCR, and its TCRdb copy is limited to in-frame clones, with some not included. The sample contains some 110,000 clones, about nine tenths of which appear only once. The sequencing used CD4+ or CD8+ T cells sorted from blood, collected in a trial of the OX40 agonist ivuxolimab. The sequence was collected from an adult with an advanced solid tumor such as melanoma, head and neck, liver or kidney cancer. V usage is TRBV9 and J usage is TRBJ1-2, with TRBD1 identical over 10 bases. The CDR3 bases are TGTGCCAGCAGCGTACAGACAGGGGGCAAGGATGGCTACACCTTC. It yields the protein CASSVQTGGKDGYTF.